This T cell receptor beta chain was captured in a study of cytomegalovirus exposure and HLA in healthy donors. Study background: Earlier, 90 million to 140 million unique TCR beta sequences were recovered from some 200 million T cells by an analysis. Findings and limits, study-wide: Per a prior analysis, the majority of TCR beta V segments were productive roughly 90% or roughly 30% of the time. Being indistinguishable, some V segments were excluded, TRBV6-2 and TRBV6-3 among them. Later analysis indicated greater clonal expansion among HLA-associated TCR beta chains than among equally common other chains.

Germline CDR1 reads SGHDT; CDR2 reads YYEEEE. The germline V and J ends were trimmed by 5 bases and 3 bases, with 14 bases remaining between them. CDR3 length: 15 amino acids. PCR amplification relied on 60 Vbeta primers (plus 13 Jbeta primers). Produced via immunoSEQ multiplex PCR; TCRdb's table is partial and in-frame only. The sample includes fewer than 200,000 clones, 65% to 85% of them seen just once. About this clone itself: Its target is not known.

The chain joins TRBV5-6 to TRBJ2-2; D gene uncertain. The sequence was obtained from a man aged 35 to 55 in good health and CMV-seropositive. The specimen sequenced was PBMCs. The CDR3 loop is CASSQSTFHTGELFF. DNA for the CDR3: TGTGCCAGCAGTCAATCGACATTCCACACCGGGGAGCTGTTTTTT.